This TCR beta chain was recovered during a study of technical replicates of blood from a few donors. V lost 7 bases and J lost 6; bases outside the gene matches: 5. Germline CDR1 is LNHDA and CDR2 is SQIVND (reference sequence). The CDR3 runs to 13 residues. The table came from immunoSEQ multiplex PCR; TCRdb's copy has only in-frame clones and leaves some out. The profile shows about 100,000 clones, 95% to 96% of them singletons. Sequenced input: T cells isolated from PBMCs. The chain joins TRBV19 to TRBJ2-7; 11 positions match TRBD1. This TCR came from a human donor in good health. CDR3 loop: CASKGQGVGEQYF. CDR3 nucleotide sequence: TGTGCCAGTAAGGGACAGGGGGTAGGCGAGCAGTACTTC.